The 32 T cell receptor beta chains below all came from one sample that was sequenced in a study of identifying expanded T cells in peripheral blood. Assay used: immunoSEQ multiplex PCR; TCRdb lists only in-frame clones, some missing. The table has about 82,000 clones, around nine tenths seen once. The specimen was blood. These receptors were obtained from a person between 18 and 75 years old in good health.

The chain combines TRBV7-9 with TRBJ1-2, with D perhaps TRBD1 (6 bases). V gave up 5 bases and J gave up 5 bases, with 18 bases separating them. This CDR3 contains 15 residues. Germline CDR1 is SEHNR and CDR2 is FQNEAQ (reference sequence). In DNA, the CDR3 is TGTGCCAGCAGCCCTATAGGACGGGACAAGTATGGCTACACCTTC. Its translation: CASSPIGRDKYGYTF. Variable domain in full (rest from reference TRBV7-9 and TRBJ1-2): DTGVSQNPRHKITKRGQNVTFRCDPISEHNRLYWYRQTLGQGPEFLTYFQNEAQLEKSRLLSDRFSAERPKGSFSTLEIQRTEQGDSAMYLCASSPIGRDKYGYTFGSGTRLTVV.

This clone was seen a handful of times. This CDR3 is CASSPIAGQIYEQYF. The CDR3 DNA is TGTGCCAGCAGCCCGATAGCGGGACAAATCTACGAGCAGTACTTC. The chain recombines TRBV14 with TRBJ2-7; TRBD2 matches 8 bases. Germline V gene data show CDR1 as SGHDN and CDR2 as FVKESK. The length of the CDR3 is 15 residues. Trimming cost V 4 bases and J 3 bases; bases outside gene matches: 8.

This chain links TRBV29-1 with TRBJ2-7; TRBD2 agrees at 12 bases. CDR1 and CDR2 (germline): SQVTM, ANQGSEA. V was pared by 6 bases and J by 4 bases, with 4 bases of the junction left unmatched. The CDR3 loop spans 13 amino acids. The CDR3 DNA reads as TGCAGCGTAATGACTAGCGGGAGTTACGAGCAGTACTTC. This translates into CSVMTSGSYEQYF.

The chain couples TRBV9 to TRBJ2-1; 8 bases are shared with TRBD2. Germline V gene lookup returns CDR1 SGDLS and CDR2 YYNGEE. Germline trimming cut 0 bases from V and 6 bases from J; bases unmatched to any gene: 5. The CDR3 contains 15 residues. The CDR3 DNA follows: TGTGCCAGCAGCGTAGGGCGGGAGGCTCTCAATGAGCAGTTCTTC. It specifies CASSVGREALNEQFF. The full variable domain, with the rest looked up from reference TRBV9 and TRBJ2-1, is DSGVTQTPKHLITATGQRVTLRCSPRSGDLSVYWYQQSLDQGLQFLIQYYNGEERAKGNILERFSAQQFPDLHSELNLSSLELGDSALYFCASSVGREALNEQFFGPGTRLTVL.

This chain links TRBV5-1 with TRBJ1-1; D remains ambiguous. The ends were cut back, 0 bases at V and 3 bases at J, with 21 bases in the middle. The CDR3 has 18 amino acids. Per the germline V gene, CDR1 is SGHRS and CDR2 is YFSETQ. CDR3 in amino acids: CASSLDVVMSGPYTEAFF. The CDR3 DNA is TGCGCCAGCAGCTTGGACGTCGTAATGTCGGGCCCGTACACTGAAGCTTTCTTT.

The V gene is TRBV19, the J gene TRBJ1-2, with D maybe TRBD1 (5 bases). This CDR3 has 14 residues. Germline lookup yields CDR1 LNHDA and CDR2 SQIVND (reference sequence). The V end was cut by 7 bases, the J end by 5 bases, with 17 bases between. The CDR3 nucleotides are TGTGCCAGTACCCCGAGAGGGGCTGTATATGGCTACACCTTC. It is translated as CASTPRGAVYGYTF.

The rearrangement uses TRBV7-9 and TRBJ1-1; TRBD1 aligns across 7 bases. Germline CDR1 reads SEHNR; CDR2 reads FQNEAQ (reference sequence). CDR3 size: 15 residues. The ends lost 4 bases at V and 6 bases at J; junction bases unmatched: 11. CDR3 loop: CASSSQGPARSEAFF. The CDR3 coding sequence is TGTGCCAGCAGCTCACAGGGGCCGGCGCGGTCTGAAGCTTTCTTT.

V and J are TRBV11-3 and TRBJ2-5; no firm D call. The germline V and J ends were trimmed by 1 base and 1 base, with 13 bases remaining between them. The CDR3 is 16 amino acids. CDR1 is SGHNT and CDR2 is YENEEA in the germline V gene. The CDR3 reads CASSLAGRLSQETQYF. CDR3 in DNA: TGTGCCAGCAGCTTAGCCGGCAGACTCAGCCAAGAGACCCAGTACTTC.

V usage is TRBV20-1 and J usage is TRBJ1-2; D unresolved. There are 11 residues in the CDR3. Between the trimmed V and J ends, which lost 3 bases and 4 bases, there was a span of 6 bases. Germline assignment: CDR1 DFQATT and CDR2 SNEGSKA (reference sequence). The CDR3 reads CSARTAYGYTF. CDR3 DNA sequence: TGCAGTGCTAGGACGGCCTATGGCTACACCTTC.

V usage is TRBV4-1 and J usage is TRBJ2-7; perhaps D is TRBD1 or TRBD2 (6 bases each). This CDR3 has 14 residues. V was clipped by 4 bases and J by 2 bases, with 12 bases between them. Per the germline V gene, CDR1 is MGHRA and CDR2 is YSYEKL. The CDR3 DNA sequence: TGCGCCAGCAGCCCCCGGGGGCTCACCTACGAGCAGTACTTC. It specifies CASSPRGLTYEQYF.

J is TRBJ2-7 and V is TRBV5-1, with TRBD1 identical over 7 bases. The CDR3 runs to 15 residues. Looked up from germline, CDR1 is SGHRS and CDR2 is YFSETQ. V gave up 6 bases and J gave up 2 bases; unmatched junction bases: 11. The CDR3 sequence is CASKEGRDSPYEQYF. CDR3 coding DNA: TGCGCCAGCAAGGAAGGTCGGGACAGCCCCTACGAGCAGTACTTC.

The V call is TRBV7-8, the J call TRBJ1-2; D gene unclear. CDR3 length: 14 residues. Per germline, CDR1 SGHVS and CDR2 FQNEAQ. The V end lost 1 base, the J end lost 0 bases, and 6 bases lay between the germline ends. In DNA, the CDR3 is TGTGCCAGCAGCTTAGGAGGTCCTAACTATGGCTACACCTTC. Its translation: CASSLGGPNYGYTF.

The chain joins TRBV18 to TRBJ1-1; D is uncertain. The CDR3 is made up of 15 amino acids. Germline values: CDR1 KGHSH, CDR2 LQKENI. V was pared by 5 bases and J by 2 bases, with 15 bases between. Here the CDR3 DNA reads TGTGCCAGCTCATCAGAGTCAGGAGCTAACACTGAAGCTTTCTTT. It specifies CASSSESGANTEAFF.

This sequence joins TRBV14 and TRBJ1-1, with a weak D call TRBD1 (5 bases). V lost 9 bases and J lost 4, with 21 bases in between. The V gene's germline CDR1 is SGHDN and CDR2 FVKESK. The CDR3 loop spans 15 amino acids. The CDR3 region is CASRTGGGLITEAFF. For the CDR3, the DNA is TGTGCCAGTCGGACCGGGGGGGGTCTTATCACTGAAGCTTTCTTT.

This chain uses TRBV5-4 with TRBJ2-5, with 12 nucleotides matching TRBD2. In germline, CDR1 is SGHNT, CDR2 YYREEE (reference sequence). Trimming cost V 0 bases and J 5 bases; bases outside gene matches: 8. The CDR3 totals 17 residues. The CDR3 bases are TGTGCCAGCAGCTTGGCTCCTAGCGGGAGGGCCGGGGAGACCCAGTACTTC. Protein product: CASSLAPSGRAGETQYF.

The CDR3 nucleotides read TGTGCCAGCAGTATCCAAAACTATGGCTACACCTTC. It yields the protein CASSIQNYGYTF. The chain couples TRBV6-1 to TRBJ1-2, with D hard to call. Germline loops: CDR1 MNHNS, CDR2 SASEGT. With 5 bases removed from V and 2 bases from J, the gap between germline ends came to 6 bases. There are 12 residues in the CDR3.

This clone has only one observation. This chain connects TRBV15 to TRBJ1-5, with TRBD1 matching over 9 bases. This CDR3 region has 16 residues. Germline values: CDR1 LNHNV, CDR2 YYDKDF (reference sequence). J was trimmed by 6 bases and V by 0 bases; bases with no gene match: 6. CDR3 DNA: TGTGCCACCAGCAGAGATGGGGGGACAGGGACTCAGCCCCAGCATTTT. Amino acids: CATSRDGGTGTQPQHF. Looking up the rest from reference TRBV15 and TRBJ1-5 gives the full variable domain: DAMVIQNPRYQVTQFGKPVTLSCSQTLNHNVMYWYQQKSSQAPKLLFHYYDKDFNNEADTPDNFQSRRPNTSFCFLDIRSPGLGDTAMYLCATSRDGGTGTQPQHFGDGTRLSIL.

The chain carries TRBV12-5 and TRBJ2-1; 12 bases agree with TRBD1. Germline CDR1 and CDR2: LGHNT and FRNRAP. This CDR3 contains 13 residues. With V trimmed by 1 base and J by 16 bases, 5 bases remained unmatched. CDR3 coding DNA: TGTGCTAGTGGTTTGGGTTCCGGGACAGGGGGCTTCTTC. Translating gives CASGLGSGTGGFF.

This clone was counted a single time. This rearrangement joins TRBV7-3 to TRBJ2-3; possibly TRBD2 for D (7 bases). CDR1 is SGHTA and CDR2 is FQGTGA in the germline V gene. Trimming removed 8 bases at V and 2 bases at J, with 11 bases between. CDR3 size: 13 residues. The CDR3 DNA follows: TGTGCCAGCGGGAGGGGGGACACAGATACGCAGTATTTT. Residues: CASGRGDTDTQYF.

The J gene is TRBJ1-5, the V gene TRBV15, with 10 bases matching TRBD1. CDR3 length equals 15 residues. J was trimmed by 3 bases and V by 3 bases; bases with no gene match: 2. Germline values: CDR1 LNHNV, CDR2 YYDKDF (reference sequence). The CDR3 reads CATSRDRGINQPQHF. CDR3 DNA: TGTGCCACCAGCAGGGACAGGGGGATCAATCAGCCCCAGCATTTT.

The chain combines TRBV30 with TRBJ1-2; the match to TRBD1 covers 11 bases. Trimming removed 2 bases from V and 8 bases from J; junction bases left unmatched: 4. This CDR3 contains 13 residues. Germline values: CDR1 GTSNPN, CDR2 SVGIG (reference sequence). The CDR3 DNA is TGTGCCTGGAGTCTTCGGACAGGGGGCGGCTACACCTTC. It encodes CAWSLRTGGGYTF.

The chain recombines TRBV11-3 with TRBJ1-2; 8 bases are shared with TRBD1. The CDR3 sequence is 15 residues long. Unmatched junction bases numbered 7, after V lost 3 bases and J lost 4 bases. Germline V gives CDR1 SGHNT, CDR2 YENEEA. The CDR3 DNA follows: TGTGCCAGCAGCTTGGCAGGGGGCGTACGCTATGGCTACACCTTC. Residues: CASSLAGGVRYGYTF. The full variable domain, rest sourced from reference TRBV11-3 and TRBJ1-2, is EAGVVQSPRYKIIEKKQPVAFWCNPISGHNTLYWYLQNLGQGPELLIRYENEEAVDDSQLPKDRFSAERLKGVDSTLKIQPAELGDSAVYLCASSLAGGVRYGYTFGSGTRLTVV.

This chain connects TRBV19 to TRBJ1-2, with D perhaps TRBD1 (5 bases). Trimming took 8 bases from V and 1 from J, leaving 14 bases between them. Germline CDR1 is LNHDA and CDR2 is SQIVND (reference sequence). This CDR3 spans 14 amino acids. In DNA, the CDR3 is TGTGCCAGTGTCGAATGGGGGGTTAACTATGGCTACACCTTC. This codes for CASVEWGVNYGYTF.

To note about this clone: The same CDR3 arises from other DNA sequences in this sample as well. This chain uses TRBV30 with TRBJ1-6; 9 positions match TRBD1. The CDR3 runs to 15 residues. V shed 3 bases and J 5 bases; nucleotides not matched to a gene: 5. Germline CDR1 reads GTSNPN; CDR2 reads SVGIG (reference sequence). The DNA for the CDR3 is TGTGCCTGGAGGGAGGGGGACAGGGATAATTCACCCCTCCACTTT. Translating gives CAWREGDRDNSPLHF. The whole variable domain, remainder taken from reference TRBV30 and TRBJ1-6, is SQTIHQWPATLVQPVGSPLSLECTVEGTSNPNLYWYRQAAGRGLQLLFYSVGIGQISSEVPQNLSASRPQDRQFILSSKKLLLSDSGFYLCAWREGDRDNSPLHFGNGTRLTVT.

This clone appeared a few times. V gene TRBV5-6 combines with J gene TRBJ1-5; 7 bases are a match to TRBD1. V lost 0 bases, J lost 2 bases, and 8 bases stayed unmatched. Per the germline V gene, CDR1 is SGHDT and CDR2 is YYEEEE. The CDR3 consists of 17 residues. This CDR3 is CASSLGGRGRGNQPQHF. The CDR3 DNA sequence: TGTGCCAGCAGCTTGGGCGGCAGGGGGAGAGGCAATCAGCCCCAGCATTTT.

The CDR3 sequence: CASSPRTWDTQYF. The DNA of the CDR3 is TGCGCCAGCAGCCCCCGAACATGGGATACGCAGTATTTT. This chain connects TRBV4-3 to TRBJ2-3; D remains unclear. This CDR3 is 13 amino acids long. The V and J ends lost 4 bases and 6 bases respectively, with 11 bases between them. Germline CDR1 reads LGHNA; CDR2 reads YSLEER.

CDR3 sequence reads: CSVDKGGETQYF. CDR3 bases: TGCAGCGTTGATAAGGGTGGAGAGACCCAGTACTTC. The chain combines TRBV29-1 with TRBJ2-5; D gene unclear. The CDR3 covers 12 residues. The germline V gene has CDR1 SQVTM and CDR2 ANQGSEA. The ends were cut back, 3 bases at V and 4 bases at J, with 9 bases in the middle. The complete variable domain, with remaining parts taken from reference TRBV29-1 and TRBJ2-5, reads SAVISQKPSRDICQRGTSLTIQCQVDSQVTMMFWYRQQPGQSLTLIATANQGSEATYESGFVIDKFPISRPNLTFSTLTVSNMSPEDSSIYLCSVDKGGETQYFGPGTRLLVL.

This clone came up a few times. Other nucleotide sequences from this sample produce the same CDR3. The chain carries TRBV6-1 and TRBJ1-5, with D hard to call. The CDR3 length is 12 residues. Between the trimmed V and J ends, which lost 1 base and 7 bases, there was a span of 5 bases. Germline V lookup: CDR1 MNHNS, CDR2 SASEGT. The CDR3 is CASSEEGQPQHF. In DNA form, the CDR3 reads TGTGCCAGCAGTGAAGAAGGACAGCCCCAGCATTTT.

This clone was detected a few times. This chain links TRBV7-7 with TRBJ2-7; D uncertain. The germline V and J ends were trimmed by 5 bases and 6 bases, with 14 bases remaining between them. The germline CDR1 and CDR2 sequences are SSHAT and FNYEAQ (reference sequence). This CDR3 region has 13 residues. CDR3 in DNA: TGTGCCAGCAGCCCCACCCTCGTCGGCGAGCAGTACTTC. This sequence encodes CASSPTLVGEQYF. The whole variable domain, remainder taken from reference TRBV7-7 and TRBJ2-7, is GAGVSQSPRYKVTKRGQDVTLRCDPISSHATLYWYQQALGQGPEFLTYFNYEAQPDKSGLPSDRFSAERPEGSISTLTIQRTEQRDSAMYRCASSPTLVGEQYFGPGTRLTVT.

The V call is TRBV19, the J call TRBJ2-2; perhaps TRBD1 as D (6 bases). V was clipped by 2 bases and J by 6 bases, with 10 bases between them. This CDR3 is 14 amino acids long. Germline V CDR1 and CDR2: LNHDA, SQIVND (reference sequence). DNA of the CDR3: TGTGCCAGTAGTATACAGGGGATCCCCGGGGAGCTGTTTTTT. Its translation is CASSIQGIPGELFF.

The chain employs TRBV10-3 and TRBJ2-7, with D uncertain. V gave up 3 bases and J gave up 1 base, with 13 bases separating them. CDR1 and CDR2 (germline): ENHRY, SYGVKD. The CDR3 has 15 residues. CDR3 nucleotides: TGTGCCATCAGTGATCTGGCGGTACGATCCTACGAGCAGTACTTC. Translated: CAISDLAVRSYEQYF.

This rearrangement joins TRBV5-8 to TRBJ1-1; D perhaps matches TRBD1 (5 bases). CDR1 and CDR2 from the germline V gene are SGHTS and YDEGEE. This CDR3 comprises 14 residues. Deletions cut 5 bases from V and 7 bases from J, with 18 bases between. The chain's CDR3 is CASRDAGTYNEAFF. The CDR3 coding sequence is TGTGCCAGCAGAGACGCCGGGACCTACAATGAAGCTTTCTTT.